These T cell receptor beta chains were read from a single sample in a study of beta chain features in type 1 diabetes. Produced via immunoSEQ multiplex PCR; TCRdb's table is partial and in-frame only. The sample carries fewer than 200,000 clones, 10% to 15% recorded once. The specimen sequenced was central memory CD4+ T cells from blood. Source of these receptors: a young woman in good health. Both conserved end residues are part of each CDR3. The D gene is left open where the match is weak. A clone size is listed for some rows: how often the clone was seen (once, few, many), or a class if it is expanded.

j_call | clone_size | v_call | d_call | cdr3_nt | cdr3_aa
TRBJ2-1 | NA | TRBV7-2 | TRBD2 | TGTGCCAGCAGCCTTTACGGGACTAGCGGCTACAATGAGCAGTTCTTC | CASSLYGTSGYNEQFF
TRBJ2-2 | few | TRBV14 | NA | TGTGCCAGCAGCCAAGTAACAGGCACCGGGGAGCTGTTTTTT | CASSQVTGTGELFF
TRBJ2-5 | NA | TRBV30 | NA | TGTGCCTGGAGTAAAAAGGCAGGGGAAGAGACCCAGTACTTC | CAWSKKAGEETQYF
TRBJ1-3 | few | TRBV7-2 | NA | TGTGCCAGCAGCTCAACACAGATCTCTGGAAACACCATATATTTT | CASSSTQISGNTIYF
TRBJ2-3 | few | TRBV7-9 | NA | TGTGCCAGCAGCTCCCGGGGGAGAACAGATACGCAGTATTTT | CASSSRGRTDTQYF
TRBJ2-5 | NA | TRBV5-1 | TRBD1 | TGCGCCAGCAGCCATATGACAGGGACAGAGCGAGAGACCCAGTACTTC | CASSHMTGTERETQYF
TRBJ2-1 | NA | TRBV19 | TRBD2 | TGTGCCAGTAGTCGTTCTGAAGGGCTAGCGGCCTACAATGAGCAGTTCTTC | CASSRSEGLAAYNEQFF
TRBJ2-3 | NA | TRBV18 | TRBD1 | TGTGCCAGCTCAGCCGGGACAGGAGGCACAGATACGCAGTATTTT | CASSAGTGGTDTQYF
TRBJ2-1 | NA | TRBV6-5 | NA | TGTGCCAGCAGCCCTTCTAGGAGCTCCTACAATGAGCAGTTCTTC | CASSPSRSSYNEQFF
TRBJ2-1 | few | TRBV18 | TRBD1 | TGTGCCAGCTCAGCCGACAGGGTTTCCTACAATGAGCAGTTCTTC | CASSADRVSYNEQFF
TRBJ1-2 | NA | TRBV7-9 | NA | TGTGCCAGCAGCTGGTTTAGCGGGGGAAGTCGTAACTATGGCTACACCTTC | CASSWFSGGSRNYGYTF
TRBJ1-2 | few | TRBV28 | NA | TGTGCCAGCAGTTTTTATTATGGCTACACCTTC | CASSFYYGYTF
TRBJ1-4 | NA | TRBV9 | NA | TGTGCCAGCAGCGTAGCTCCCGCAACTAATGAAAAACTGTTTTTT | CASSVAPATNEKLFF
TRBJ2-3 | NA | TRBV29-1 | TRBD2 | TGCAGCGTTCGCGGGAGGGGTCACACAGATACGCAGTATTTT | CSVRGRGHTDTQYF
TRBJ1-1 | few | TRBV20-1 | NA | TGCAGTGCTCCTGAGACTGAAGCTTTCTTT | CSAPETEAFF
TRBJ1-1 | few | TRBV6-1 | NA | TGTGCCAGCAGTGCCCCAGGGAGGGGGAGGTACACTGAAGCTTTCTTT | CASSAPGRGRYTEAFF
TRBJ2-1 | NA | TRBV29-1 | TRBD1 | TGCAGCGTCGTTCCGGGACAGCCGTACAATGAGCAGTTCTTC | CSVVPGQPYNEQFF
TRBJ2-1 | NA | TRBV4-3 | TRBD2 | TGCGCCAGCAGCCAAGGGTGGGGCGGGAGTCAGGGTGAGCAGTTCTTC | CASSQGWGGSQGEQFF
TRBJ2-1 | NA | TRBV6-4 | TRBD2 | TGTGCCAGCAGTGCGGGGACTAGCGGTTACAATGAGCAGTTCTTC | CASSAGTSGYNEQFF
TRBJ1-2 | few | TRBV7-2 | TRBD1 | TGTGCCAGCAACTCGGACAGGGAAAACTATGGCTACACCTTC | CASNSDRENYGYTF
TRBJ2-3 | few | TRBV7-2 | NA | TGTGCCAGCAGCCGGACTAGCACAGATACGCAGTATTTT | CASSRTSTDTQYF
TRBJ2-2 | NA | TRBV7-3 | TRBD2 | TGTGCCAGCAGCTCGGATGGACTAGCGGGGAACACCGGGGAGCTGTTTTTT | CASSSDGLAGNTGELFF
TRBJ1-2 | few | TRBV5-6 | TRBD1 | TGTGCCAGCAGCTTGGGGGACAGGGGCCACACCTTC | CASSLGDRGHTF
TRBJ2-7 | NA | TRBV15 | TRBD2 | TGTGCCACCAGCAGAGATGTGGGCGGGAGCTCCTACGAGCAGTACTTC | CATSRDVGGSSYEQYF
TRBJ2-5 | NA | TRBV30 | TRBD2 | TGTGCCTGGAGTGGACTAGCCGTTCAGACCCAGTACTTC | CAWSGLAVQTQYF
TRBJ2-2 | few | TRBV28 | NA | TGTGCCACGCGGGAGAACACCGGGGAGCTGTTTTTT | CATRENTGELFF
TRBJ2-2 | few | TRBV7-8 | NA | TGTGCCAGCAGCTTAGCAAACACGGGAGTGGGCACCGGGGAGCTGTTTTTT | CASSLANTGVGTGELFF
TRBJ1-2 | few | TRBV6-1 | TRBD1 | TGTGCCAGCAGTTTATTGACAGGGGGCGAAGACTACACCTTC | CASSLLTGGEDYTF
TRBJ2-7 | many | TRBV18 | NA | TGTGCCAGCTCCCCGGCTGGGGGGGCGGGCCACGAGCAGTACTTC | CASSPAGGAGHEQYF
TRBJ1-1 | few | TRBV6-1 | TRBD1 | TGTGCCAGCAGTGCCCCCGGGACAGACACTGAAGCTTTCTTT | CASSAPGTDTEAFF
TRBJ2-1 | NA | TRBV27 | NA | TGTGCCAGCAGTTCGCTAGCGACTTGGGGCAATGAGCAGTTCTTC | CASSSLATWGNEQFF
TRBJ2-4 | few | TRBV7-9 | NA | TGTGCCAGCAGCCTGCTAACTAGCTTAAAGTACTTC | CASSLLTSLKYF
TRBJ2-1 | few | TRBV2 | NA | TGTGCCAGCGGGCTACAGGGTCTCGGCGATGAGCAGTTCTTC | CASGLQGLGDEQFF
TRBJ2-5 | NA | TRBV5-4 | TRBD2 | TGTGCCAGCAGCCGGCGGACTAGCGGGAGTCGAGAGACCCAGTACTTC | CASSRRTSGSRETQYF
TRBJ1-1 | NA | TRBV30 | TRBD1 | TGTGCCTCCAAGGGGACAGGAGGGTTCACTGAAGCTTTCTTT | CASKGTGGFTEAFF
TRBJ2-6 | many | TRBV27 | NA | TGTGCCAGCACCCTCTCGGTGATGGGGAGCGGGGCCAACGTCCTGACTTTC | CASTLSVMGSGANVLTF
TRBJ1-4 | few | TRBV7-9 | TRBD1 | TGTGCCAGCAGTTTCGACAGGGGTGAAAAACTGTTTTTT | CASSFDRGEKLFF
TRBJ2-1 | NA | TRBV29-1 | NA | TGCAGCGTTGATAACAGGCCGAATGAGCAGTTCTTC | CSVDNRPNEQFF
TRBJ2-5 | NA | TRBV19 | NA | TGTGCCAGTACCCCAGGACACATCCCACAAGAGACCCAGTACTTC | CASTPGHIPQETQYF
TRBJ2-2 | NA | TRBV4-3 | NA | TGCGCCAGCAGCCAAGAAGCCAGGGCAGCGAACACCGGGGAGCTGTTTTTT | CASSQEARAANTGELFF